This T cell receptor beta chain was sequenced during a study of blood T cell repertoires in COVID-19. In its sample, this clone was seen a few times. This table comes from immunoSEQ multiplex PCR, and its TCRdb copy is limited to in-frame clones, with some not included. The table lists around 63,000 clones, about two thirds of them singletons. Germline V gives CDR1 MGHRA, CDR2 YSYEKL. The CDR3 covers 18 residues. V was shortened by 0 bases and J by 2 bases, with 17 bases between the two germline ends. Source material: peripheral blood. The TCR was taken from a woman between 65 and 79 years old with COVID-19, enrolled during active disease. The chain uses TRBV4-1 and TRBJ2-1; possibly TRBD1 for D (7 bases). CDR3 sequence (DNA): TGCGCCAGCAGCCAAGAAGTGCAAGGAGGGGGCGCCTACAATGAGCAGTTCTTC. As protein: CASSQEVQGGGAYNEQFF.